These T cell receptor beta chains were read from a single sample in a study of CD8 T cells in ankylosing spondylitis. TCRdb processed the 5' RACE reads anew with MiXCR; each CDR3 protein has one entry. The table shows 150,000 to 200,000 distinct CDR3 sequences, with approximately 10% occurring only once. The sample taken for sequencing was blood, either unsorted or a sorted T cell fraction (not recorded which). These TCRs come from a male donor with ankylosing spondylitis or in good health (not recorded which). Both conserved end residues are part of each CDR3. A D gene is named only where the DNA matches it firmly. Expanded clones get a size class; other rows say once, few or many, or leave the size out.

cdr3_nt cdr3_aa j_call clone_size v_call d_call
TGTGCCAGCAGCTCTGGACAGGGGGCAACCAAAAACATTCAGTACTTC CASSSGQGATKNIQYF TRBJ2-4 NA TRBV7-9 TRBD1
TGTGCCAGCAGTTTTAGCGGGGAGGGTAACTACAATGAGCAGTTCTTC CASSFSGEGNYNEQFF TRBJ2-1 NA TRBV27 TRBD2
TGTGCCAGCAGCCTCGGAACAGGGAGTGGTTTAGATACGCAGTATTTT CASSLGTGSGLDTQYF TRBJ2-3 many TRBV3-1 NA
TGTGCCAGCTCCCCCGTAAGGCAGGGGACCCAGTACTTC CASSPVRQGTQYF TRBJ2-5 once TRBV18 NA
TGCAGTGCTAGCGGGACAGGGTTCACCGGGGAGCTGTTTTTT CSASGTGFTGELFF TRBJ2-2 many TRBV20-1 TRBD1
TGTGCCAGCTCACCGCCTAGGGAACTAGCGTTCCCGGGGCAGTTCTTC CASSPPRELAFPGQFF TRBJ2-1 few TRBV18 TRBD2
TGTGCCAGCAGCTTAAGACAAGCGGGGGTAGCAGATACGCAGTATTTT CASSLRQAGVADTQYF TRBJ2-3 few TRBV7-2 TRBD2
TGTGCCACCAGTGCCCGGGGTATGGCAGGGGAGCAGTTCTTC CATSARGMAGEQFF TRBJ2-1 many TRBV24-1 NA
TGCAGTGCTAGAGATCTACTAGCGGGAAAAGAGCAGTACTTC CSARDLLAGKEQYF TRBJ2-7 once TRBV20-1 TRBD2
TGTGCCAGCAGCCAAGTGCCCCCTGGCAGGGGGACAGATACGCAGTATTTT CASSQVPPGRGTDTQYF TRBJ2-3 many TRBV3-1 TRBD1
TGTGCCAGCAGTTCGAGGTACACTGAAGCTTTCTTT CASSSRYTEAFF TRBJ1-1 many TRBV27 NA
TGTGCCAGCTCACCGAGCGGGGGAGAGACCCAGTACTTC CASSPSGGETQYF TRBJ2-5 many TRBV18 TRBD2
TGTGCCGGGCAAGCGGGGGGGCAAGAGACCCAGTACTTC CAGQAGGQETQYF TRBJ2-5 many TRBV28 TRBD2
TGTGCCAGCAACCAGGAGAACACTGAAGCTTTCTTT CASNQENTEAFF TRBJ1-1 few TRBV25-1 NA
TGTGCCAGCAGCCAAGATCAGGGGACTAATTCACCCCTCCACTTT CASSQDQGTNSPLHF TRBJ1-6 many TRBV3-1 NA
TGTGCCAGCCGCGCAAGGGGGCCTTATGAGCAGTTCTTC CASRARGPYEQFF TRBJ2-1 NA TRBV11-3 TRBD1
TGCGCCAACAGCGGGATAAACCGGGACAGCGACTACGAGCAGTACTTC CANSGINRDSDYEQYF TRBJ2-7 NA TRBV5-1 NA
TGCAGCGTTGTAAGGGGACTGAACACTGAAGCTTTCTTT CSVVRGLNTEAFF TRBJ1-1 many TRBV29-1 NA
TGTGCCAGCAGCTTTTACTGGCTTCGAAACGAGCAGTACTTC CASSFYWLRNEQYF TRBJ2-7 many TRBV5-6 NA
TGCAGCACAAGGACTAGCGGGGGGCAAGAGACCCAGTACTTC CSTRTSGGQETQYF TRBJ2-5 many TRBV29-1 TRBD2
TGTGCCAGCAGACCCCCCCGCGGGACTAGCCTGTCGGACAATGAGCAGTTCTTC CASRPPRGTSLSDNEQFF TRBJ2-1 many TRBV6-9 TRBD2
TGTGCCAGCAGCCGACAAGGGGGACAGGGGGAGGAGGATGGCTACGCCTTC CASSRQGGQGEEDGYAF TRBJ1-2 NA TRBV3-1 TRBD1
TGTGCCAGCAAACGGGGGCCTAAGGATTACGAGCAGTACTTC CASKRGPKDYEQYF TRBJ2-7 many TRBV3-1 NA
TGTGCCAGCAGCTTGAGCGTAGATACGCAGTATTTT CASSLSVDTQYF TRBJ2-3 NA TRBV7-2 NA
TGTGCCAGCAGCCGGGGTCGTGGAAACACCGGGGAGCTGTTTTTT CASSRGRGNTGELFF TRBJ2-2 many TRBV7-2 NA